This record looks at one T cell receptor beta chain sequence and its context. Its target is unknown. Assaying covered 100,000 or so TCR templates per sample. The table came from immunoSEQ multiplex PCR; TCRdb's copy has only in-frame clones and leaves some out. The sample has 100,000 or so clones; 85% to 95% are singletons. These data come from a study of siplizumab effects on memory and regulatory T cells. Study conclusions and caveats: Where siplizumab was present, mappable alloreactive CD4+ clones averaged almost 70% Treg-derived, compared with approximately 29% in controls.

Trimming removed 11 bases at V and 4 bases at J, with 16 bases between. The CDR3 extends over 13 amino acids. CDR1 is LNHDA and CDR2 is SQIVND in the germline V gene (reference sequence). V and J are TRBV19 and TRBJ2-3, with TRBD1 as a possible D gene (5 bases). The sequence came from a human donor in good health. The sample comprised CD4+ T cells sorted from blood. The CDR3: CASSPGSPDTQYF. The DNA of the CDR3 is TGTGCCTCCTCCCCAGGGTCCCCAGATACGCAGTATTTT.